This record concerns one T cell receptor (beta chain) sequence. What it binds is unknown. The method was immunoSEQ multiplex PCR; TCRdb's version includes in-frame clones alone and lacks a portion of them. The sample contains 50,000 to 70,000 clones, approximately 85% of which appear only once. These data are taken from a study of T cell responses to AZD1222 COVID-19 vaccine. General observations from the study: Possibly, clonal diversity was underestimated; donors were largely white British and included more females.

The length of the CDR3 is 16 residues. CDR1 and CDR2 from the germline V gene are SGHRS and YFSETQ. The V segment lost 5 bases and the J segment 3 bases; nucleotides outside the gene matches: 10. The sample was peripheral blood, taken on day 0 of MenACWY control vaccination. This sequence joins TRBV5-1 and TRBJ2-3, with TRBD2 matching 9 bases. The sequence derives from an adult in good health. The CDR3 loop is CASRILKREATDTQYF. The CDR3 DNA is TGCGCCAGCAGGATTCTTAAGCGGGAGGCGACAGATACGCAGTATTTT.